This T cell receptor beta chain was retrieved from a study of radiation and T cells in renal cell carcinoma. CDR1 and CDR2 from the germline V gene are SGHDN and FVKESK. V was clipped by 1 base and J by 2 bases; unmatched bases: 10. The CDR3 totals 19 residues. General study results and limits: Top tumor clonotypes rose in blood 2 weeks post-radiation, then contracted.

This clone was observed a single time. Its antigen is currently unknown. The method was immunoSEQ multiplex PCR; TCRdb's version includes in-frame clones alone and lacks a portion of them. The data show 150,000 or so clones, with 88% seen just once and 9.5% to 15% held by the top ten. Time point reported: baseline pretreatment blood. The treatment denotes: 15 Gy SBRT to primary tumor, nephrectomy 4 weeks later. Radiation-treated patients gave blood at baseline, week 2 and week 4. The patient's renal cell carcinoma had clear cell pathology. The source of this sequence is a woman aged 50 to 60 with renal cell carcinoma. Sequencing was performed on blood, taken from a patient whose treatment included radiotherapy and nephrectomy. The chain uses TRBV14 and TRBJ2-5; 13 bases are shared with TRBD2. This CDR3 is CASSQVYWTSGGQQETQYF. The CDR3, as DNA: TGTGCCAGCAGCCAAGTATATTGGACTAGCGGGGGCCAACAAGAGACCCAGTACTTC.